This note documents a single TCR beta chain sequence. Its antigen is unknown. The PCR was carried out with 60 Vbeta primers and 13 Jbeta primers. Only in-frame clones appear in the TCRdb table, and some are missing; sequencing was by immunoSEQ multiplex PCR. The data show around 140,000 clones, around 10% seen once. This record comes from a study of cytomegalovirus exposure and HLA in healthy donors. V dropped 0 bases and J dropped 0 bases, with 6 bases sitting between them. Germline V gene sequence: CDR1 SNHLY, CDR2 FYNNEI. CDR3 length: 15 amino acids. Study findings and constraints: The authors considered a cluster of highly shared sequence variants likely to be a sequencing artifact. Most CMV-associated TCR beta chains were later found to appear HLA-restricted.

The TCR originated in a woman in her thirties or forties in good health and CMV-seropositive. This chain uses TRBV2 with TRBJ1-5; D unclear. The specimen sequenced was PBMCs. Here the CDR3 reads CASSEAKNSNQPQHF. The CDR3 DNA sequence: TGTGCCAGCAGTGAAGCTAAAAATAGCAATCAGCCCCAGCATTTT.